The TCR beta chain under discussion was sequenced for a study of cytomegalovirus exposure and HLA in healthy donors. Study information: Earlier, about 179 million T cells were analyzed, and fewer than 120 million unique TCR beta sequences were found among them. Study observations and caveats: Presence/absence analysis assumed near-uniform sequencing depth across donors. It was reportedly the case that the classifier diagnosed cytomegalovirus status with high specificity and sensitivity.

As to this clone: The target antigen is unknown.

It was with 60 Vbeta and 13 Jbeta primers that the PCR ran. Sequenced by immunoSEQ multiplex PCR; TCRdb stores in-frame clones only, minus some. The sample has about 190,000 clones, 70% to 80% seen once; the top ten hold 2.1%. The CDR3 loop spans 13 amino acids. CDR1 SGHRS and CDR2 YFSETQ come from the germline V gene. Trimming stripped 4 bases from V and 3 bases from J, with 11 bases between. The chain links TRBV5-1 to TRBJ2-7; D unresolved. The source material was PBMCs. This receptor was taken from a woman in her 30s in good health and CMV-seropositive. CDR3 coding DNA: TGCGCCAGCAGCGTCGATCTACTCTACGAGCAGTACTTC. The encoded protein is CASSVDLLYEQYF.